The TCR beta chain described here comes from a study of blood T cells in healthy people across ages. Each individual donor underwent a draw of 8.5 to 10 milliliters of peripheral blood. This clonotype was observed a handful of times. Next came a second PCR, run for roughly 6 to 11 cycles, which used a sample-barcoded 5' primer along with a J-beta primer mix. TCRdb re-called the 5' RACE reads with MiXCR, one entry per CDR3 protein. The data contain around 990,000 distinct CDR3 sequences, approximately 25% of them singletons. J gave up 5 bases and V 2 bases, and 8 bases lay outside the gene matches. Per the germline V gene, CDR1 is MNHEY and CDR2 is SMNVEV (reference sequence). The CDR3 has 15 amino acids. These data also formed part of another study, on T cells of mothers and their children. This second study says: cDNA synthesis used all extracted RNA, approximately 1.6 ug per 15 ul. Mothers gave over 8.5 million TCR beta CDR3 reads each, and children some 3 million each. Overlap in related mother-child pairs always slightly exceeded unrelated pairs, never significantly.

Material for sequencing was blood. The TCR was taken from a girl aged 2-9 years in good health. The chain uses TRBV27 and TRBJ2-5; TRBD2 matches at 7 bases. CDR3 sequence (DNA): TGTGCCAGCAGTTTAAATCTTGCGGGAGAGGAGACCCAGTACTTC. Residues: CASSLNLAGEETQYF.